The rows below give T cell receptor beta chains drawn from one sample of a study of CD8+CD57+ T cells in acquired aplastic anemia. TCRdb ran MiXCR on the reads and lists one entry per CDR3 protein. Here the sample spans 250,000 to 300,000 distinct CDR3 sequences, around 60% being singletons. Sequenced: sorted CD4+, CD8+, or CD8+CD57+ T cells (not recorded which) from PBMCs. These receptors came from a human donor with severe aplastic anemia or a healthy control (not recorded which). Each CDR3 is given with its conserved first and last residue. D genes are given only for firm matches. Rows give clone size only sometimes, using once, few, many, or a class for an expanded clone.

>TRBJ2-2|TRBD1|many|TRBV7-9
TGTGCCAGCAGCTCTCAGGGACAGCCTAACACCGGGGAGCTGTTTTTT
CASSSQGQPNTGELFF
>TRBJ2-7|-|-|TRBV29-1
-
CSVVLRDFPSTSSTSARNEQYF
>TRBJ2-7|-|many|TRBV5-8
TGTGCCAGCAGCTTGGCCGGGGAGTCCAGGTCCGGGGGGCAGTACTTC
CASSLAGESRSGGQYF
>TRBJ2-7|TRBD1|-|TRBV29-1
TGCAGCGTACCCGGGACAGGGTGGTCCGAGCAGTACTTC
CSVPGTGWSEQYF
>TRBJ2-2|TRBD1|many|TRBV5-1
TGCGCCAGCAGCTTGGAATCCGGGACAGGGGGGGCCGGGGAGCTGTTTTTT
CASSLESGTGGAGELFF
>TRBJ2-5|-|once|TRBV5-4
TGTGCCAGCAGCGCGCGGGTCCAAGAGACCCAGTACTTC
CASSARVQETQYF
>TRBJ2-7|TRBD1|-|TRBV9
TGTGCCAGCAGTAGACAGGGGAATTACGAGCAGTACTTC
CASSRQGNYEQYF
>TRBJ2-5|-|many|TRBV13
TGTGCCAGCAGCTTAGAAGGTATGGGTCTACAACAGACCCAGTACTTC
CASSLEGMGLQQTQYF
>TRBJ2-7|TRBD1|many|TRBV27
TGTGCCAGCAGTTCCGACAGGGGGCTGCGGTACGAGCAGTACTTC
CASSSDRGLRYEQYF
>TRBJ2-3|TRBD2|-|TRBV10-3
TGTGCCATCAGCAAGACTAGCGGAAGCACAGATACGCAGTATTTT
CAISKTSGSTDTQYF
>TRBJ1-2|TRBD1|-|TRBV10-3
TGTGCCATCAGTGAGTCGGGTCCGGGACAGAACTATGGCTACACCTTC
CAISESGPGQNYGYTF
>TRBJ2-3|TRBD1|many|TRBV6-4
TGTGCCAGCAGTACCGGGACAGGGGGCGCAGATACGCAGTATTTT
CASSTGTGGADTQYF
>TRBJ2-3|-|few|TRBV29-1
TGCAGCGTGCCGGGACTTACCTCAGATACGCAGTATTTT
CSVPGLTSDTQYF
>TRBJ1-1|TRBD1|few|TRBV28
TGTGCCAGCAGTTGGGACAGAGTGAACACTGAAGCTTTCTTT
CASSWDRVNTEAFF
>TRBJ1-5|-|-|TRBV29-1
TGCAGCGTTGGGGGGCACAATCAGCCCCAGCATTTT
CSVGGHNQPQHF
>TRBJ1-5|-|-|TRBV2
TGTGCCAGCAAGACAGCCAACGGGGCCTATAGCAATCAGCCCCAGCATTTT
CASKTANGAYSNQPQHF
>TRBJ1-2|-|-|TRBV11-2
TGTGCCAGCAGCTTGGGGGAAATAGGCTACACCTTC
CASSLGEIGYTF
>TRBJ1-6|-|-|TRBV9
TGTGCCAGCAGCGTAGAGGGGGACATCTGGGATTCACCCCTCCACTTT
CASSVEGDIWDSPLHF
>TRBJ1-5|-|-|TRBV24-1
TGTGCTTGGGGTAACAGGCCCGAACAGCCCCAGCATTTT
CAWGNRPEQPQHF
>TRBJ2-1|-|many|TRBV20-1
TGCAGTGCTAACTTGAGAAATAGAGACAATGAGCAGTTCTTC
CSANLRNRDNEQFF
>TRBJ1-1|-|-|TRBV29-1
TGCAGCGTTGGCTTCGAGACCGATAACACTGAAGCTTTCTTT
CSVGFETDNTEAFF
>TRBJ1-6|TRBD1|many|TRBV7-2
TGTGCCAGCAGCCCGGGACAGGATTGGTCCCTCCACTTT
CASSPGQDWSLHF
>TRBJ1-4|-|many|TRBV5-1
TGCGCCAGCAGCTTGGGTGGTACAACTAAACTGTTTTTT
CASSLGGTTKLFF
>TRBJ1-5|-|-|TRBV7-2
TGTGCCAGCCAAGGAGATGGGGGAGGTGGCAATCAGCCCCGGCATTTT
CASQGDGGGGNQPRHF
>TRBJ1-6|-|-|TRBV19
TGTGCCAGTAGTATATCCCGGACGGTTTCCGGTTCACCCCTCCACTTT
CASSISRTVSGSPLHF
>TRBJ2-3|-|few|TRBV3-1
TGTGCCAGCAGCCCCCACGGTAGCGGCTCTAGCACAGATACGCAGTATTTT
CASSPHGSGSSTDTQYF
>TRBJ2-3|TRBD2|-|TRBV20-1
TGCAGTGTCAGGGGGGGAGCGGGGGGAACAGATACGCAGTATTTT
CSVRGGAGGTDTQYF
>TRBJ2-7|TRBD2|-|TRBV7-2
TGTGCCAGCAGCTCGGGGACTAGTCTCGGCGAGCAGTACTTC
CASSSGTSLGEQYF
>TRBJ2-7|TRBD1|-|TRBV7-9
TGTGCCAGCAGCTCGGGACAGGGGGTGGACGAGCAGTACTTC
CASSSGQGVDEQYF
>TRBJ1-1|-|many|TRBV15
TGTGCCACCAGCAATACAGTCAACACTGAAGCTTTCTTT
CATSNTVNTEAFF
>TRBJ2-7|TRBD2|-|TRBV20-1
TGCAGTGCTAGTGTTGGGACTAGCGGATCCTACGAGCAGTACTTC
CSASVGTSGSYEQYF
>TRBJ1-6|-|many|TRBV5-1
TGCGCCAGCAGAACCGAATCCAATTCACCCCTCCACTTT
CASRTESNSPLHF
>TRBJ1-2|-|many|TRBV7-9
TGTGCCAGCAGCTTAACTCAGGCTTTCTATGGCTACACCTTC
CASSLTQAFYGYTF
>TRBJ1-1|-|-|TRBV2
TGTGCCAGCAGTGGGGGGCTCTCGAACACTGAAGCTTTCTTT
CASSGGLSNTEAFF
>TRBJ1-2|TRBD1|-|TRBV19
TGTGCCAGTACCATGCAGGGGGACTATGGCTACACCTTC
CASTMQGDYGYTF
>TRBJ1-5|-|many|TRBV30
TGTGCCTGGAGCTTAAAGTCGGGTCAGCCCCAGCATTTT
CAWSLKSGQPQHF
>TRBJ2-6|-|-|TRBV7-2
TGTGCCAGCAACCTTTTACAGGGCTTCTCTGGGGCCAACGTCCTGACTTTC
CASNLLQGFSGANVLTF
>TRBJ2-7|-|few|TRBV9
TGTGCCAGCAGCGTAGGCCCAGATGGGGGTGGCGAGCAGTACTTC
CASSVGPDGGGEQYF
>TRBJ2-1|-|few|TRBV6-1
TGTGCCAGCAGTGAATTCTATGAGCAGTTCTTC
CASSEFYEQFF
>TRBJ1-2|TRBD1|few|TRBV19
TGTGCCGGGAAACGGGACAGAGCCTACTATGGCTACACCTTC
CAGKRDRAYYGYTF
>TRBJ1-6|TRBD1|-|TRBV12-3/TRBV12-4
TGTGCCAGCAGTTTAGAGGCAGGGGGCATTTCACCCCTCCACTTT
CASSLEAGGISPLHF